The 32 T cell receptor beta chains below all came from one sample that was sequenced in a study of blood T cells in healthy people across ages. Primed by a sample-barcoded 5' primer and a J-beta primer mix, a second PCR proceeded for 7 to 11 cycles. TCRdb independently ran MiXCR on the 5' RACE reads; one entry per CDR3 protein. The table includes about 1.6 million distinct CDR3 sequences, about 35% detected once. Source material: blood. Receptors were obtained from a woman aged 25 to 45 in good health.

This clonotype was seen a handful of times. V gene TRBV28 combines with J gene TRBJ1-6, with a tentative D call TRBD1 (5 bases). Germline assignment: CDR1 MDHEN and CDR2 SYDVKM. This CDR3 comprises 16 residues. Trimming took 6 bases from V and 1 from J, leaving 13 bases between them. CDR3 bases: TGTGCCAGCAGCCCCCCTGGGGGATCCTATAATTCACCCCTCCACTTT. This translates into CASSPPGGSYNSPLHF.

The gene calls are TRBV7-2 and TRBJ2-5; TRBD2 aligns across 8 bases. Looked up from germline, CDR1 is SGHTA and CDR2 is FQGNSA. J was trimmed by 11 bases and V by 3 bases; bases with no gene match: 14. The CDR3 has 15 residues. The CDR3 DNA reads TGTGCCAGCAGCTTGAGCGGGAGCACCAGGCATGGGCAGTACTTC. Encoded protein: CASSLSGSTRHGQYF.

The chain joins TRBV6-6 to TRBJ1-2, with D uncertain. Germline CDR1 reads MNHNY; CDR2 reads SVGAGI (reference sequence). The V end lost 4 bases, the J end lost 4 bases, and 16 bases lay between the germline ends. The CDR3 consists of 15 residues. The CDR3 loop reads CASSSRTSEGYGYTF. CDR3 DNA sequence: TGTGCCAGCAGTTCGAGAACATCGGAAGGCTATGGCTACACCTTC.

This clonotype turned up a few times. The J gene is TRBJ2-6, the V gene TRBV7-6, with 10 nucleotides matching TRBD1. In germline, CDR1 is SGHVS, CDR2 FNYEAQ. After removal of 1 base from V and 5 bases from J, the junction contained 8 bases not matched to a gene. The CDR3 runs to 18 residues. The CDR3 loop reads CASSLGTGGRNWANVLTF. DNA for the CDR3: TGTGCCAGCAGCTTAGGGACAGGGGGTCGTAATTGGGCCAACGTCCTGACTTTC.

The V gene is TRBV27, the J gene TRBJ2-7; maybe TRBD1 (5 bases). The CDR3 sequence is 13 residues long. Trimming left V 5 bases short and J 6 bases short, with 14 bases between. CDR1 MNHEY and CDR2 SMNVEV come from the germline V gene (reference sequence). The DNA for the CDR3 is TGTGCCAGCAGTCCACAGACAGAGTGCGAGCAGTACTTC. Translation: CASSPQTECEQYF.

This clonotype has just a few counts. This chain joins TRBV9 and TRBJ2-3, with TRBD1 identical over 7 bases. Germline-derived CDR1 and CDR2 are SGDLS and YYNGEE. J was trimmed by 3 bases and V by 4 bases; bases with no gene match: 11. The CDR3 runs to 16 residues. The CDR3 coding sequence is TGTGCCAGCAGCATTACTTACAGGGGTGGAACAGATACGCAGTATTTT. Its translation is CASSITYRGGTDTQYF. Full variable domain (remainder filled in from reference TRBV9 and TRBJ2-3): DSGVTQTPKHLITATGQRVTLRCSPRSGDLSVYWYQQSLDQGLQFLIQYYNGEERAKGNILERFSAQQFPDLHSELNLSSLELGDSALYFCASSITYRGGTDTQYFGPGTRLTVL.

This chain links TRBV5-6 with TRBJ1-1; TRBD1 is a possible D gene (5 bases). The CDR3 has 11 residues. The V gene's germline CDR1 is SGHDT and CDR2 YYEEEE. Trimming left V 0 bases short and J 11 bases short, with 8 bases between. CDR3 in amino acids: CASSLGGDAFF. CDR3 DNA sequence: TGTGCCAGCAGCTTGGGAGGGGATGCTTTCTTT.

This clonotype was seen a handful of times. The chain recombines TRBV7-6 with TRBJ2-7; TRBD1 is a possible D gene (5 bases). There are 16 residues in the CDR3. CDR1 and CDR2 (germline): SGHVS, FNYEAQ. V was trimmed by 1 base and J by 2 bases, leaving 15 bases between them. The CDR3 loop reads CASSLGGQYTPYEQYF. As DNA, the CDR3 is TGTGCCAGCAGCTTAGGGGGCCAGTACACCCCCTACGAGCAGTACTTC.

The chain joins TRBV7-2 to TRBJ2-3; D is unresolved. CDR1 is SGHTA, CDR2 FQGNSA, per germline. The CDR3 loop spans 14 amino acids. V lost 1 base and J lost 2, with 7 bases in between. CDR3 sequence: CASSLVALTDTQYF. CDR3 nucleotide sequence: TGTGCCAGCAGCTTAGTTGCCCTCACAGATACGCAGTATTTT.

The CDR3 bases are TGTGCCAGCAGTTCTTCTTGGGGGTCCTACGAGCAGTACTTC. It is translated as CASSSSWGSYEQYF. This rearrangement joins TRBV27 to TRBJ2-7, with D perhaps assigned TRBD1 or TRBD2 (5 bases each). Germline V gene sequence: CDR1 MNHEY, CDR2 SMNVEV (reference sequence). Trimming pared 4 bases from V and 1 base from J, leaving 11 bases between. CDR3 length: 14 amino acids.

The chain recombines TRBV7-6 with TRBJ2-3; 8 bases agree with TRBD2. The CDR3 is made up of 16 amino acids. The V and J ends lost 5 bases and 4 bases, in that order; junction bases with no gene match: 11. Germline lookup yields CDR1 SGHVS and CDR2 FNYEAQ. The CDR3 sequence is CASSDQREKFADTQYF. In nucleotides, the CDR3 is TGTGCCAGCAGCGACCAGCGGGAGAAGTTTGCAGATACGCAGTATTTT.

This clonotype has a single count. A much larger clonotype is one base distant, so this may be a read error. CDR3 loop: CAGSLDGGLAHEQFF. The CDR3 bases are TGCGCCGGCAGCTTGGATGGGGGACTAGCTCATGAGCAGTTCTTC. This chain connects TRBV5-1 to TRBJ2-1; TRBD2 matches at 9 bases. The CDR3 totals 15 residues. The germline V gene encodes CDR1 SGHRS and CDR2 YFSETQ.

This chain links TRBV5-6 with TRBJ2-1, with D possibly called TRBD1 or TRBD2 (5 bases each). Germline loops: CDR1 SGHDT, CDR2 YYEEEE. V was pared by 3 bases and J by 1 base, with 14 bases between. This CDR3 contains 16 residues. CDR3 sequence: CASSSFGGSSYNEQFF. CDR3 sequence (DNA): TGTGCCAGCAGCTCGTTTGGGGGTTCTTCCTACAATGAGCAGTTCTTC.

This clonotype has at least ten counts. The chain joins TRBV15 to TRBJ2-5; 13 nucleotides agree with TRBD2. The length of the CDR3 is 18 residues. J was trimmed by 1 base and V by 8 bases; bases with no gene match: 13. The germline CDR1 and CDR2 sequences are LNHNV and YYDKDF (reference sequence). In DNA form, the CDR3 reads TGTGCCACCCAGCCCAGGACTAGCGGGAGACGCATCCAAGAGACCCAGTACTTC. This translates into CATQPRTSGRRIQETQYF.

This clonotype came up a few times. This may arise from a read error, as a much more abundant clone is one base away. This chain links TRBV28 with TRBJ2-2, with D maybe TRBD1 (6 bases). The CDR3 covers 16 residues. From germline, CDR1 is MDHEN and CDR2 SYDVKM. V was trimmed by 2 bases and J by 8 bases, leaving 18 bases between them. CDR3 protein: CASSLRTDLPGGELFF. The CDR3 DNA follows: TGTGCCAGCAGTTTACGGACAGACCTCCCCGGGGGGGAGCTGTTTTTT.

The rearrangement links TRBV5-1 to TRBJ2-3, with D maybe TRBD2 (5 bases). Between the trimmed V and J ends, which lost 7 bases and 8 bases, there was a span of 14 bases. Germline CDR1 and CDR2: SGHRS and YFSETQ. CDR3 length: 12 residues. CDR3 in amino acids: CASGETRGTQYF. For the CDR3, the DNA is TGCGCCAGCGGGGAGACGAGAGGTACGCAGTATTTT.

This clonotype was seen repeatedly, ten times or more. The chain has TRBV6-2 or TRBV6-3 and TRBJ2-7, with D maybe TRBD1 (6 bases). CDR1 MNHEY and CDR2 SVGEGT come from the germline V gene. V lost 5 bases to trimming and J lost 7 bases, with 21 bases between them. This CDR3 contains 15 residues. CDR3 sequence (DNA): TGTGCCAGCAGTCGTTATTCCGACAGGACAATTGAGCAGTACTTC. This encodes CASSRYSDRTIEQYF.

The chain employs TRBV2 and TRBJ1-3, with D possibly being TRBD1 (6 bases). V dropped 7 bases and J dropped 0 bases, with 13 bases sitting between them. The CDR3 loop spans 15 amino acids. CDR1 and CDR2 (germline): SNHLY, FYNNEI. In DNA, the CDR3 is TGTGCCAGCATTGGACAGTTCGTCTCTGGAAACACCATATATTTT. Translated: CASIGQFVSGNTIYF.

The CDR3 region has the DNA TGTGCCACCAGTGATTTGACTAGCGGCAATGAGCAGTTCTTC. As protein: CATSDLTSGNEQFF. This chain connects TRBV24-1 to TRBJ2-1; 8 bases fit TRBD2. The CDR3 is 14 residues long. The V gene's germline CDR1 is KGHDR and CDR2 SFDVKD. Trimming at V came to 0 bases and at J to 6 bases, leaving 0 bases not matched to a gene.

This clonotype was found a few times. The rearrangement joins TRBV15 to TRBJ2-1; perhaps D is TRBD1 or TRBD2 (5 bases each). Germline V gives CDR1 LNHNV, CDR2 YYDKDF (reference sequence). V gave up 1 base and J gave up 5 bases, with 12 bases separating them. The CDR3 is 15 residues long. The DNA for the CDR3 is TGTGCCACCAGCAGAGGTTTCCGGGACGACAATGAGCAGTTCTTC. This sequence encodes CATSRGFRDDNEQFF.

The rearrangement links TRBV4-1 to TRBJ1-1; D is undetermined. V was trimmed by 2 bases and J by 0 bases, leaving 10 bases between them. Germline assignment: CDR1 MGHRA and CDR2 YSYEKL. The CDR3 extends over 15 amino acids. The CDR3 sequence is CASSQMDGLNTEAFF. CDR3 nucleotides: TGCGCCAGCAGCCAAATGGACGGTCTGAACACTGAAGCTTTCTTT.

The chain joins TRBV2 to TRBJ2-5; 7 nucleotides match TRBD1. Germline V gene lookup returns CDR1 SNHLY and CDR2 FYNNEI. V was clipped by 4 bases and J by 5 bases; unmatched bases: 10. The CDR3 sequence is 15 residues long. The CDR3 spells CASSVQGGFGETQYF. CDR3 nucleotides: TGTGCCAGCAGTGTTCAAGGGGGCTTCGGGGAGACCCAGTACTTC.

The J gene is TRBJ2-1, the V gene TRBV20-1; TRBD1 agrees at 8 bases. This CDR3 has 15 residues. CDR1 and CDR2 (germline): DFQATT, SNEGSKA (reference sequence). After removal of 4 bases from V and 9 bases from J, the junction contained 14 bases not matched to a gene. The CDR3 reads CSANPQGAPHGEQFF. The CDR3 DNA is TGCAGTGCTAACCCCCAGGGGGCGCCCCATGGTGAGCAGTTCTTC.

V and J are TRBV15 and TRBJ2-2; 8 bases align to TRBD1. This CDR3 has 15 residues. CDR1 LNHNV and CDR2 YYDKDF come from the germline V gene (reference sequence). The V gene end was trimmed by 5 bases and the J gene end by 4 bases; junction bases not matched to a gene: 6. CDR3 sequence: CATSARQGSTGELFF. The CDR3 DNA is TGTGCCACCAGCGCAAGACAGGGGAGCACCGGGGAGCTGTTTTTT.

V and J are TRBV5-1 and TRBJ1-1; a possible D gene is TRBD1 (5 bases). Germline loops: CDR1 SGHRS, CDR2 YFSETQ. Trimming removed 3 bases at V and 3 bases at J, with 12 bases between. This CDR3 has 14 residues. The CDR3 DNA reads TGCGCCAGCAGCTCACAGGACTGGGACACTGAAGCTTTCTTT. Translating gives CASSSQDWDTEAFF.

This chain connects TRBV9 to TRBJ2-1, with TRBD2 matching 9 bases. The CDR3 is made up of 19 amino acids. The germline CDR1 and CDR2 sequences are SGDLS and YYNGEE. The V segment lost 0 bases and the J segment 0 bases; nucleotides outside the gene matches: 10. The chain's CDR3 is CASSVGSGSLSSSYNEQFF. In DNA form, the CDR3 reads TGTGCCAGCAGCGTAGGTAGCGGGAGCCTTTCTAGCTCCTACAATGAGCAGTTCTTC.

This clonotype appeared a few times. The DNA for the CDR3 is TGCGCCAGCAAAGAGGCCTACGAGCAGTACTTC. It specifies CASKEAYEQYF. The chain carries TRBV5-1 and TRBJ2-7; D not certain. The germline V gene encodes CDR1 SGHRS and CDR2 YFSETQ. The germline V and J ends were trimmed by 6 bases and 2 bases, with 6 bases remaining between them. The CDR3 length is 11 residues.

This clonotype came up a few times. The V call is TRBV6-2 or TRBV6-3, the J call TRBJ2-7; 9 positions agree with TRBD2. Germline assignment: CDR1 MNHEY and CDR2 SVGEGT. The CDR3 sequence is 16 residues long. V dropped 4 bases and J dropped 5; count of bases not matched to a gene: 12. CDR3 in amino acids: CASSSLGLAGRNEQYF. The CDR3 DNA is TGTGCCAGCAGTTCCCTAGGGCTAGCGGGAAGGAACGAGCAGTACTTC.

This CDR3 is CATSDPGRIPYEQYF. As DNA, the CDR3 is TGTGCCACCAGTGATCCGGGACGTATTCCCTACGAGCAGTACTTC. The chain is built from TRBV24-1 and TRBJ2-7; either TRBD1 or TRBD2 may fit D (5 bases each). CDR3 length: 15 amino acids. Germline V lookup: CDR1 KGHDR, CDR2 SFDVKD. V lost 3 bases and J 2 bases, leaving 13 bases between the germline ends.

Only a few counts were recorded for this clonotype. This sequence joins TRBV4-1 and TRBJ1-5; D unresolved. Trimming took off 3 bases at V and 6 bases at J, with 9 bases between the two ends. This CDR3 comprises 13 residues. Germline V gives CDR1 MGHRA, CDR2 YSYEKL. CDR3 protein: CASSQFMGQPQHF. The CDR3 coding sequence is TGCGCCAGCAGCCAGTTCATGGGTCAGCCCCAGCATTTT.

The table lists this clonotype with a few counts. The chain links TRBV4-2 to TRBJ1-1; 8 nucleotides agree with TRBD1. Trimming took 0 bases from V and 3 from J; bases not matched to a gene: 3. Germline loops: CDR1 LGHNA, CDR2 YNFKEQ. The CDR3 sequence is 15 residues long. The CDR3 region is CASSQDKTGDTEAFF. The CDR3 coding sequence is TGTGCCAGCAGCCAAGATAAGACAGGGGACACTGAAGCTTTCTTT.

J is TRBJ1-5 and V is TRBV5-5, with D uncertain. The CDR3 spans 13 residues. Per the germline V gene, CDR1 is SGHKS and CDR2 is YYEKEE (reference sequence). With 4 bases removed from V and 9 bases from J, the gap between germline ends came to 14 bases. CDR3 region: CASSVLYEGPQHF. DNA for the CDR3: TGTGCCAGCAGCGTTCTGTATGAGGGGCCCCAGCATTTT.